This TCR beta chain emerged from a study of T cell repertoires in cytomegalovirus infection. The wider study: The authors relied on CMV epitopes, both recently identified HLA-C-restricted and well-studied HLA-B-restricted. Evidence of both CMV infection and a matching HLA type came from public TCR beta signatures. Whole-study findings and limits: Dominating the ex vivo response were TCR beta clonotypes that were CMV-specific and HLA-C-restricted.

This CDR3 is 16 amino acids long. Germline V gene lookup returns CDR1 SGHVS and CDR2 FNYEAQ. The junction had 7 bases not matched to a gene; V was cut back by 2 bases and J by 5 bases. TCRdb independently ran MiXCR on the reads; one entry per CDR3 protein. This table holds about 920,000 distinct CDR3 sequences, around 30% found once. This clonotype was seen at least ten times. Its target is unknown. The sample here was cultured CD8+ T cells from PBMCs, taken from culture after CMV antigen stimulation. The receptor's source is a human donor in good health (CMV status not recorded). Some clones in this sample may be carry-over from other donors' samples. V is TRBV7-6 and J is TRBJ2-2; 8 bases are shared with TRBD1. The CDR3, as DNA: TGTGCCAGCAGCTTACCCCGGGACAGGCGGACCGGGGAGCTGTTTTTT. Residues: CASSLPRDRRTGELFF.